Below are 21 T cell receptor beta chains sequenced from a single sample in a study of response to subunit inactivated influenza vaccine. TCRdb itself ran the RT-PCR reads through MiXCR, one entry per CDR3 protein. The sample includes 500,000 to 700,000 distinct CDR3 sequences, around a quarter of them seen just once. The sample was also reused in another study, on T cells expressing NK-cell markers. From that report: The authors generated TCR beta cDNA through 5'RACE template switching with UMIs.

The starting material was CD4+ T cells sorted from PBMCs, obtained 11 to 12 days after vaccination. Source of these receptors: a man aged 45-65 years who received an inactivated influenza vaccine.

This sequence joins TRBV5-1 and TRBJ1-1; tentatively, D is TRBD1 (6 bases). This CDR3 spans 13 amino acids. The germline V and J ends were trimmed by 7 bases and 1 base, with 11 bases remaining between them. From germline, CDR1 is SGHRS and CDR2 YFSETQ. CDR3 in DNA: TGCGCCAGCGGGGACACTACGAACACTGAAGCTTTCTTT. Its protein product is CASGDTTNTEAFF.

The CDR3 reads CATSRLTLDLFASGANVLTF. DNA for the CDR3: TGTGCCACCAGCAGACTAACACTTGACCTCTTTGCGTCTGGGGCCAACGTCCTGACTTTC. The J gene is TRBJ2-6, the V gene TRBV15; D unresolved. The CDR3 has 20 residues. V was shortened by 2 bases and J by 1 base, with 21 bases between the two germline ends. Germline-derived CDR1 and CDR2 are LNHNV and YYDKDF (reference sequence). Full variable domain (rest looked up from reference TRBV15 and TRBJ2-6): DAMVIQNPRYQVTQFGKPVTLSCSQTLNHNVMYWYQQKSSQAPKLLFHYYDKDFNNEADTPDNFQSRRPNTSFCFLDIRSPGLGDTAMYLCATSRLTLDLFASGANVLTFGAGSRLTVL.

The sample holds a few counts of this clonotype. The V call is TRBV21-1, the J call TRBJ2-7; the table's TRBD1 call for D was not verified on the DNA. TRBV21-1 is assigned pseudogene status. This CDR3 has 15 residues. CDR3 bases: TGTGCCAGCAGCTGTGGTTTTGCGGACAGGTACGAGCAGTACTTC. This encodes CASSCGFADRYEQYF.

J is TRBJ2-7 and V is TRBV11-1; the D gene is possibly TRBD1 (6 bases). Trimming removed 4 bases from V and 0 bases from J, with 13 bases in between. CDR3 size: 15 residues. Germline CDR1 and CDR2: SGHAT and FQDESV (reference sequence). CDR3 in DNA: TGTGCCAGCAGCTATACGGACAGAATCTCCTACGAGCAGTACTTC. It is translated as CASSYTDRISYEQYF.

The chain couples TRBV20-1 to TRBJ2-3; D is unresolved. The germline V gene encodes CDR1 DFQATT and CDR2 SNEGSKA (reference sequence). V was cut by 1 base and J by 1 base, with 9 bases left in between. The CDR3 spans 14 residues. DNA of the CDR3: TGCAGTGCTAGAGCGGAAGTCGGCACAGATACGCAGTATTTT. It encodes CSARAEVGTDTQYF.

This rearrangement joins TRBV6-1 to TRBJ1-1, with D uncertain. There are 13 residues in the CDR3. The germline V and J ends were trimmed by 2 bases and 2 bases, with 6 bases remaining between them. Germline lookup yields CDR1 MNHNS and CDR2 SASEGT. The CDR3 DNA reads as TGTGCCAGCAGTGAACAAAGAAACACTGAAGCTTTCTTT. Translation: CASSEQRNTEAFF.

This CDR3 reads CASRATGGHEQYF. The DNA for the CDR3 is TGTGCCAGCAGGGCGACCGGGGGTCACGAGCAGTACTTC. The chain has TRBV7-2 and TRBJ2-7; TRBD2 is a possible D gene (6 bases). Germline lookup yields CDR1 SGHTA and CDR2 FQGNSA. The V end was cut by 6 bases, the J end by 5 bases, with 14 bases between. There are 13 residues in the CDR3. Together with reference TRBV7-2 and TRBJ2-7, the CDR3 gives the full variable domain: GAGVSQSPSNKVTEKGKDVELRCDPISGHTALYWYRQSLGQGLEFLIYFQGNSAPDKSGLPSDRFSAERTGGSVSTLTIQRTQQEDSAVYLCASRATGGHEQYFGPGTRLTVT.

The chain joins TRBV29-1 to TRBJ2-1; TRBD1 matches at 7 bases. The V and J ends lost 5 bases and 5 bases, in that order; junction bases with no gene match: 12. Germline CDR1 reads SQVTM; CDR2 reads ANQGSEA. This CDR3 is built from 15 residues. The CDR3 loop is CSVRGRLAIHNEQFF. As DNA, the CDR3 is TGCAGCGTTAGGGGGCGATTAGCGATTCACAATGAGCAGTTCTTC.

There are a few counts of this clonotype. V is TRBV7-8 and J is TRBJ2-1; D is undetermined. Germline V gene data show CDR1 as SGHVS and CDR2 as FQNEAQ. The CDR3 is 13 residues long. With 5 bases removed from V and 7 bases from J, the gap between germline ends came to 12 bases. In DNA, the CDR3 is TGTGCCAGCAGCGAATACATAGGGAATGAGCAGTTCTTC. Translated, it gives CASSEYIGNEQFF.

This clonotype was observed a handful of times. The chain has TRBV5-1 and TRBJ1-1; the D gene is possibly TRBD1 (6 bases). Per the germline V gene, CDR1 is SGHRS and CDR2 is YFSETQ. V gave up 0 bases and J gave up 3 bases, with 9 bases separating them. The CDR3 has 14 amino acids. CDR3: CASSLVGGYTEAFF. CDR3 DNA sequence: TGCGCCAGCAGCTTGGTAGGGGGATACACTGAAGCTTTCTTT.

The gene calls are TRBV11-2 and TRBJ1-6; a weak D match, TRBD1 (5 bases). Germline loops: CDR1 SGHAT, CDR2 FQNNGV. V gave up 2 bases and J gave up 10 bases, with 18 bases separating them. This CDR3 has 16 amino acids. CDR3 in amino acids: CASSLSGHQARSPLHF. CDR3 sequence (DNA): TGTGCCAGCAGCTTATCCGGACACCAAGCGCGATCACCCCTCCACTTT.

This chain uses TRBV29-1 with TRBJ1-3; no clear D gene. Germline assignment: CDR1 SQVTM and CDR2 ANQGSEA. The germline V and J ends were trimmed by 5 bases and 2 bases, with 16 bases remaining between them. The CDR3 covers 15 residues. CDR3 sequence reads: CSVLEAISTGNTIYF. The CDR3 nucleotides read TGCAGCGTTCTTGAGGCGATTTCAACTGGAAACACCATATATTTT. The variable domain in full, with the rest retrieved from reference TRBV29-1 and TRBJ1-3, is SAVISQKPSRDICQRGTSLTIQCQVDSQVTMMFWYRQQPGQSLTLIATANQGSEATYESGFVIDKFPISRPNLTFSTLTVSNMSPEDSSIYLCSVLEAISTGNTIYFGEGSWLTVV.

This clonotype was counted a single time. The chain combines TRBV7-2 with TRBJ2-1, with 7 bases lining up with TRBD1. V shed 10 bases, J shed 15 bases, and the junction held 12 bases outside the gene matches. The germline CDR1 and CDR2 sequences are SGHTA and FQGNSA. The CDR3 spans 11 residues. CDR3 in DNA: TGTGCCAACCTTAGGGGGCGCCGGGGGTTCTTC. It yields the protein CANLRGRRGFF. Complete variable domain (other parts from reference TRBV7-2 and TRBJ2-1): GAGVSQSPSNKVTEKGKDVELRCDPISGHTALYWYRQSLGQGLEFLIYFQGNSAPDKSGLPSDRFSAERTGGSVSTLTIQRTQQEDSAVYLCANLRGRRGFFGPGTRLTVL.

In its sample, this clonotype was seen a few times. This chain joins TRBV5-1 and TRBJ2-1; the D is unclear. Trimming cost V 5 bases and J 10 bases, with 10 bases left between them. The length of the CDR3 is 11 residues. Germline V gene data show CDR1 as SGHRS and CDR2 as YFSETQ. DNA for the CDR3: TGCGCCAGCAGATTAGAAAAGGAGCAGTTCTTC. This translates into CASRLEKEQFF.

This clonotype showed up just a few times. V usage is TRBV7-9 and J usage is TRBJ1-2; 7 bases align to TRBD1. The CDR3 has 15 residues. Germline trimming cut 0 bases from V and 7 bases from J; bases unmatched to any gene: 8. Germline-derived CDR1 and CDR2 are SEHNR and FQNEAQ (reference sequence). The CDR3 region has the DNA TGTGCCAGCAGCTTAGCGGGACAGCGAGCGGGTGGCTACACCTTC. Translation: CASSLAGQRAGGYTF.

The chain combines TRBV20-1 with TRBJ2-2; maybe TRBD1 (5 bases). V lost 7 bases to trimming and J lost 6 bases, with 12 bases between them. From germline, CDR1 is DFQATT and CDR2 SNEGSKA (reference sequence). CDR3 length: 12 amino acids. CDR3 sequence: CSVARAAGELFF. CDR3 in DNA: TGCAGTGTCGCCAGGGCGGCCGGGGAGCTGTTTTTT.

This clonotype has ten or more counts. The V and J genes are TRBV18 and TRBJ2-3; D uncertain. CDR1 is KGHSH, CDR2 LQKENI, per germline. V was trimmed by 1 base and J by 10 bases, leaving 15 bases between them. This CDR3 spans 14 amino acids. Written as DNA, the CDR3 is TGTGCCAGCTCACCACGGGTTGAGCTATCCGCGCAGTATTTT. Its protein is CASSPRVELSAQYF.

The sample holds many counts of this clonotype. This rearrangement joins TRBV24-1 to TRBJ2-1; TRBD1 aligns across 7 bases. After removal of 3 bases from V and 12 bases from J, the junction contained 7 bases not matched to a gene. Per the germline V gene, CDR1 is KGHDR and CDR2 is SFDVKD. The CDR3 loop spans 13 amino acids. The CDR3 region is CATSDPTTGLQFF. Here the CDR3 DNA reads TGTGCCACCAGTGATCCTACGACAGGGCTGCAGTTCTTC.

The chain joins TRBV30 to TRBJ2-3; TRBD2 agrees at 7 bases. The CDR3 is 15 amino acids. The trim removed 3 bases at V and 0 bases at J, leaving 6 bases unmatched. Germline values: CDR1 GTSNPN, CDR2 SVGIG (reference sequence). The CDR3 coding sequence is TGTGCCTGGAGCCTGCTAGCGGTTAGCACAGATACGCAGTATTTT. Amino acids: CAWSLLAVSTDTQYF.

This clonotype was counted once. A read error may be the cause here, since a much bigger clone is one base away. CDR3 region: CSVGQAGNQPQHF. For the CDR3, the DNA is TGCAGCGTTGGACAGGCGGGCAATCAGCCCCAGCATTTT. The V call is TRBV29-1, the J call TRBJ1-5; possibly TRBD1 for D (6 bases). Trimming removed 4 bases at V and 2 bases at J, with 9 bases between. The CDR3 runs to 13 residues. CDR1 and CDR2 (germline): SQVTM, ANQGSEA.

Only a few counts were recorded for this clonotype. The chain has TRBV6-6 and TRBJ1-1; TRBD1 might be the D (5 bases). V gave up 11 bases and J gave up 2 bases, with 12 bases separating them. Germline assignment: CDR1 MNHNY and CDR2 SVGAGI (reference sequence). CDR3 length equals 12 residues. The CDR3 protein is CALKTENTEAFF. The CDR3, as DNA: TGTGCCCTAAAGACAGAAAACACTGAAGCTTTCTTT.